This T cell receptor beta chain appears in the sequencing data of a study of blood T cells in healthy people across ages. The CDR3 is made up of 15 amino acids. Germline V gene sequence: CDR1 SGHKS, CDR2 YYEKEE (reference sequence). V gave up 4 bases and J gave up 3 bases; unmatched junction bases: 10. General study results and limits: Long-lived donors carried more naive CD4+ cells and greater diversity than aged donors.

Healthy Caucasians from Russia aged about 6 to 90 served as donors. The sample holds a few counts of this clonotype. Its cognate antigen is unknown. Then a second PCR, running roughly 7 to 11 cycles, was carried out with a sample-barcoded 5' primer and a J-beta primer mix. TCRdb called the 5' RACE reads again in MiXCR, with one record for every CDR3 protein. The profile shows almost 550,000 distinct CDR3 sequences, approximately 25% of them singletons. The same data also contributed to another study, on T cells of mothers and their children. That source adds: cDNA synthesis used all extracted RNA, about 1.6 ug per 15 ul.

The TCR comes from a boy aged 5 to 17 in good health. The sequencing input was blood. The chain has TRBV5-5 and TRBJ2-7; 7 positions agree with TRBD1. The CDR3 DNA follows: TGTGCCAGCAGCCCCCGACAGGGTTCTAACTACGAGCAGTACTTC. This translates into CASSPRQGSNYEQYF. The full variable domain, rest sourced from reference TRBV5-5 and TRBJ2-7, is DAGVTQSPTHLIKTRGQQVTLRCSPISGHKSVSWYQQVLGQGPQFIFQYYEKEERGRGNFPDRFSARQFPNYSSELNVNALLLGDSALYLCASSPRQGSNYEQYFGPGTRLTVT.